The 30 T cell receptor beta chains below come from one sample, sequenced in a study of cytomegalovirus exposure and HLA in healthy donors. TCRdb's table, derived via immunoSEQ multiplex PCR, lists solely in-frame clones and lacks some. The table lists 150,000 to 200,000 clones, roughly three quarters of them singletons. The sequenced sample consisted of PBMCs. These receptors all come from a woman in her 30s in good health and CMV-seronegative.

CDR3 in DNA: TGTGCCAGCAGTAACCGGGACTCAGCCTCAGGATACGAGCAGTACTTC. This gives the protein CASSNRDSASGYEQYF. The chain recombines TRBV6-6 with TRBJ2-7, with D possibly matching TRBD2 (6 bases). Germline-derived CDR1 and CDR2 are MNHNY and SVGAGI (reference sequence). The CDR3 contains 16 residues. V lost 5 bases, J lost 4 bases, and 21 bases lay in between.

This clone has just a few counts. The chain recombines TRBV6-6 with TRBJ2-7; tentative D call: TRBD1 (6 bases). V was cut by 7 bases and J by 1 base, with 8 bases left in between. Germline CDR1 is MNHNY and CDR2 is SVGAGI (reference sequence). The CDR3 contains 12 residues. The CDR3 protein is CASMDSSYEQYF. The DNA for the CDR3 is TGTGCCAGCATGGACAGTTCCTACGAGCAGTACTTC.

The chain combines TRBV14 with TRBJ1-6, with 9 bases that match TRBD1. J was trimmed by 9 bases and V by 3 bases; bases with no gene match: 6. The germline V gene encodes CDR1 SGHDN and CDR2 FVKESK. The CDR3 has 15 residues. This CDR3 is CASSQAGTGTSPLHF. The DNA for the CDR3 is TGTGCCAGCAGCCAGGCCGGGACAGGGACTTCACCCCTCCACTTT.

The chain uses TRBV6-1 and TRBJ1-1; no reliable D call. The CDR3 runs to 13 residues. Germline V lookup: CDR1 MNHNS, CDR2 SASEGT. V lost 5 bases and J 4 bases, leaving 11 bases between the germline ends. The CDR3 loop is CASSLARGTEAFF. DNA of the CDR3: TGTGCCAGCAGTCTGGCTCGTGGCACTGAAGCTTTCTTT.

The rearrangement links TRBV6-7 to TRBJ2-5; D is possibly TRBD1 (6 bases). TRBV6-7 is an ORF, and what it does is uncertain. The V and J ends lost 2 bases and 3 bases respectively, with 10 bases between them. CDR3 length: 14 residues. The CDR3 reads CASSYPQGEETQYF. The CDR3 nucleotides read TGTGCCAGCAGTTACCCACAGGGCGAAGAGACCCAGTACTTC.

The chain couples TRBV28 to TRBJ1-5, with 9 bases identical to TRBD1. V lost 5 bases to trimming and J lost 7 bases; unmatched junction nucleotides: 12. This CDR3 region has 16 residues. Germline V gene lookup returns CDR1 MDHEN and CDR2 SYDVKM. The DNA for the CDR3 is TGTGCCAGCAGTCCACGAATCACAGGGGGCAGGCAGCCCCAGCATTTT. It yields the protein CASSPRITGGRQPQHF.

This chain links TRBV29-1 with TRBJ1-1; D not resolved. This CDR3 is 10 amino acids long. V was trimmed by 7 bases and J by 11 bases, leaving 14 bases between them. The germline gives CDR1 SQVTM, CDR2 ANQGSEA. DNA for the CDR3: TGCAGCGCAGGACTGGGGTTTGCTTTCTTT. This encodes CSAGLGFAFF.

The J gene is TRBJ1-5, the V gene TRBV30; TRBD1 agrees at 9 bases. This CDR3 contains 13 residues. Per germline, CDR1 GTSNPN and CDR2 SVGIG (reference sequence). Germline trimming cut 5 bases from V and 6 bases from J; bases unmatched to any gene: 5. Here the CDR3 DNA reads TGTGCCTGGCAAACAGGGGGCGGTCAGCCCCAGCATTTT. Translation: CAWQTGGGQPQHF.

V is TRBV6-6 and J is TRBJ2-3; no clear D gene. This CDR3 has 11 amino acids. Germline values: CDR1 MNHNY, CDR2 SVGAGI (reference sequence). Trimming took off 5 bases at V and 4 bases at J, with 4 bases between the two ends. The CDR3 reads CASSVSDTQYF. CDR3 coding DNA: TGTGCCAGCAGTGTCTCAGATACGCAGTATTTT.

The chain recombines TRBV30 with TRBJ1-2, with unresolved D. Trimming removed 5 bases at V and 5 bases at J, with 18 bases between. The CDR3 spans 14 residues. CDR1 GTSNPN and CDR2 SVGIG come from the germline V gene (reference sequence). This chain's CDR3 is CAWASFEHTYGYTF. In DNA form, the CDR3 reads TGTGCCTGGGCCTCGTTTGAGCATACTTATGGCTACACCTTC.

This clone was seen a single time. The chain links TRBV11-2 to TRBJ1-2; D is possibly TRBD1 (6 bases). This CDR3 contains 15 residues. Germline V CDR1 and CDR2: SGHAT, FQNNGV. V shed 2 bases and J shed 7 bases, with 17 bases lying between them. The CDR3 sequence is CASSLYGNRESGYTF. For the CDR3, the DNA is TGTGCCAGCAGCTTATATGGTAACAGGGAGAGTGGCTACACCTTC.

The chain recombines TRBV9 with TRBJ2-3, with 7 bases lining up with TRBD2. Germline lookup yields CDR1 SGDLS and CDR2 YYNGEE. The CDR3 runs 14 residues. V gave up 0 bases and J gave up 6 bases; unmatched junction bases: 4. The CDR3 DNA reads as TGTGCCAGCAGCGTAGAACCGACTAGCGATACGCAGTATTTT. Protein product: CASSVEPTSDTQYF.

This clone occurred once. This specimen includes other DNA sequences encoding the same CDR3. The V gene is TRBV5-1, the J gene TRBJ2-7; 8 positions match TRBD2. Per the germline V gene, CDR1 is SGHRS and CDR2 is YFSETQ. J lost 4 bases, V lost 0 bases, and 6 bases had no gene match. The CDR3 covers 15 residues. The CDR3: CASSLGLAGSYEQYF. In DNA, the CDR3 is TGCGCCAGCAGCTTGGGATTAGCGGGAAGTTACGAGCAGTACTTC.

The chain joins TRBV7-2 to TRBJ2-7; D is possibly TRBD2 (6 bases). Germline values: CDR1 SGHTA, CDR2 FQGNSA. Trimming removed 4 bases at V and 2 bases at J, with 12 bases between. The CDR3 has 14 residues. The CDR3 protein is CASSSSAGAYEQYF. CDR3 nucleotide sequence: TGTGCCAGCAGCTCCTCAGCGGGCGCCTACGAGCAGTACTTC.

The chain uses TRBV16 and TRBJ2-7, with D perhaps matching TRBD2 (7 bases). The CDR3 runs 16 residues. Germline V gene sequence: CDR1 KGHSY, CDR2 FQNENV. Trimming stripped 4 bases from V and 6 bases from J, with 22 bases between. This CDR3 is CASSPPGRGARVEQYF. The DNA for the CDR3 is TGTGCCAGCAGCCCCCCCGGACGGGGGGCGAGAGTCGAGCAGTACTTC.

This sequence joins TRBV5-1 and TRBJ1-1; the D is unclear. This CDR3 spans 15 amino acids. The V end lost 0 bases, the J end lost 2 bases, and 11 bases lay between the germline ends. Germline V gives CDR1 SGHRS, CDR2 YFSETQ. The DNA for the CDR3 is TGCGCCAGCAGCTTGGAGCAGCGGGCTAACACTGAAGCTTTCTTT. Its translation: CASSLEQRANTEAFF.

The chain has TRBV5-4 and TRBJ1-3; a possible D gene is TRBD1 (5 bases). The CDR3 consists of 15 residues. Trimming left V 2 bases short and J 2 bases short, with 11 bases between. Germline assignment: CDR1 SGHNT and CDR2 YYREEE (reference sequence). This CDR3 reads CASSFRGATGNTIYF. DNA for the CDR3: TGTGCCAGCAGCTTTCGCGGGGCCACTGGAAACACCATATATTTT.

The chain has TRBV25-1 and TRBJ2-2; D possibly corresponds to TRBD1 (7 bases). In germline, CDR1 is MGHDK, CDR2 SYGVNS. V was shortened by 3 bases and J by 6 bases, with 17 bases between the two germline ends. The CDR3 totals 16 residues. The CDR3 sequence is CASSDSGQGGAGELFF. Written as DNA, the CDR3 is TGTGCCAGCAGTGATTCGGGGCAGGGGGGAGCCGGGGAGCTGTTTTTT.

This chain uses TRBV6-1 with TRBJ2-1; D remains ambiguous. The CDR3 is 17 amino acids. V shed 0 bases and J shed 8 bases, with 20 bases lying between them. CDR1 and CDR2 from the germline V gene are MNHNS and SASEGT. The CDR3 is CASSEAKGSASRDEQFF. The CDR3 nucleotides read TGTGCCAGCAGTGAAGCGAAAGGTTCCGCGTCCCGGGATGAGCAGTTCTTC.

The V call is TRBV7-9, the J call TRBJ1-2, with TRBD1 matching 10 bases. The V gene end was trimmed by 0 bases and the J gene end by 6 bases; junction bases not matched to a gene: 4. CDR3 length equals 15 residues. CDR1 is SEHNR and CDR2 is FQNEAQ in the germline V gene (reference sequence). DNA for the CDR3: TGTGCCAGCAGCTTAGCGGGGGACAGGGGCGATGGCTACACCTTC. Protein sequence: CASSLAGDRGDGYTF.

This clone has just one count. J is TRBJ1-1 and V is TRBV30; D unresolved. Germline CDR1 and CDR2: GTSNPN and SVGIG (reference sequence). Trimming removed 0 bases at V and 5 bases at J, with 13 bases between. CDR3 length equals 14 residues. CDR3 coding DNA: TGTGCCTGGAGTGTAATGGCGCGGGGAACTGAAGCTTTCTTT. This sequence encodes CAWSVMARGTEAFF.

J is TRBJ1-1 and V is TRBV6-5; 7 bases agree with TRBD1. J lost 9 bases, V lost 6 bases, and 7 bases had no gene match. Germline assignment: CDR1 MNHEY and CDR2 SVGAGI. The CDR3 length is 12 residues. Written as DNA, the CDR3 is TGTGCCAGCAGATACGCAAGGGGGCAAGCTTTCTTT. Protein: CASRYARGQAFF.

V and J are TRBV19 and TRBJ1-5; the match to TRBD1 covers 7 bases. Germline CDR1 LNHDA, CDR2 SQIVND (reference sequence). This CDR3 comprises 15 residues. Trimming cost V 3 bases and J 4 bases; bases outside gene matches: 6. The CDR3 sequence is CASSMNRGPNQPQHF. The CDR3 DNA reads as TGTGCCAGTAGTATGAACAGGGGCCCAAATCAGCCCCAGCATTTT. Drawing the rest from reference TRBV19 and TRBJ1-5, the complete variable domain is DGGITQSPKYLFRKEGQNVTLSCEQNLNHDAMYWYRQDPGQGLRLIYYSQIVNDFQKGDIAEGYSVSREKKESFPLTVTSAQKNPTAFYLCASSMNRGPNQPQHFGDGTRLSIL.

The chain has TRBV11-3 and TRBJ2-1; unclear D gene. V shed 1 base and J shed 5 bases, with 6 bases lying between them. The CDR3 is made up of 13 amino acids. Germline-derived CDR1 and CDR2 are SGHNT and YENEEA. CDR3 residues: CASSLARDNEQFF. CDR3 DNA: TGTGCCAGCAGCTTAGCGAGAGACAATGAGCAGTTCTTC.

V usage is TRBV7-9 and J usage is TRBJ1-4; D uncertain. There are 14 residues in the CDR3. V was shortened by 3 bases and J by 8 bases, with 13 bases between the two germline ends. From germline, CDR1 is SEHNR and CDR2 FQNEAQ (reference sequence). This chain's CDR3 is CASSLRESGEKLFF. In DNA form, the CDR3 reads TGTGCCAGCAGCTTGAGGGAGTCGGGGGAAAAACTGTTTTTT. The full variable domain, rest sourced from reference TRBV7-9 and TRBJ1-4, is DTGVSQNPRHKITKRGQNVTFRCDPISEHNRLYWYRQTLGQGPEFLTYFQNEAQLEKSRLLSDRFSAERPKGSFSTLEIQRTEQGDSAMYLCASSLRESGEKLFFGSGTQLSVL.

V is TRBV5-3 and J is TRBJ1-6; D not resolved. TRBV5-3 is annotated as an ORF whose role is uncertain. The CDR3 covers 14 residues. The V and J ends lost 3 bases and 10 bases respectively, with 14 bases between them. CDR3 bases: TGTGCCAGAAGCTCCGCCGTCGGGAGGTCACCCCTCCACTTT. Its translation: CARSSAVGRSPLHF.

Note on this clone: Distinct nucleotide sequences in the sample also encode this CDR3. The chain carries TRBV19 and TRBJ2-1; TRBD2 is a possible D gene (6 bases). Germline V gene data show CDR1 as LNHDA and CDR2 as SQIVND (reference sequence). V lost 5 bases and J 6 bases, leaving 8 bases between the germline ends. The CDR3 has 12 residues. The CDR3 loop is CASSPGGNEQFF. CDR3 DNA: TGTGCCAGTAGTCCCGGGGGCAATGAGCAGTTCTTC.

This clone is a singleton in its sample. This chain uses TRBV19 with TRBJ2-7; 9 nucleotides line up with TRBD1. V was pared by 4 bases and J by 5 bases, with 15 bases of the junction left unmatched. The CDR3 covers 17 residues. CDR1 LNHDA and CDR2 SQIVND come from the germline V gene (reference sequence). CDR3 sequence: CASSRWASGTGPHEQYF. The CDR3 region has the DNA TGTGCCAGTAGTAGGTGGGCCTCCGGGACAGGGCCCCACGAGCAGTACTTC. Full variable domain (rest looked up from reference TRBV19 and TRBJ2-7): DGGITQSPKYLFRKEGQNVTLSCEQNLNHDAMYWYRQDPGQGLRLIYYSQIVNDFQKGDIAEGYSVSREKKESFPLTVTSAQKNPTAFYLCASSRWASGTGPHEQYFGPGTRLTVT.

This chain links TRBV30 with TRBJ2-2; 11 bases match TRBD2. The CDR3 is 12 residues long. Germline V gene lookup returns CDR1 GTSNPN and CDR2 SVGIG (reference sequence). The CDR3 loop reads CARLAGTGELFF. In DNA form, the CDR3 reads TGTGCGCGACTAGCGGGGACCGGGGAGCTGTTTTTT.

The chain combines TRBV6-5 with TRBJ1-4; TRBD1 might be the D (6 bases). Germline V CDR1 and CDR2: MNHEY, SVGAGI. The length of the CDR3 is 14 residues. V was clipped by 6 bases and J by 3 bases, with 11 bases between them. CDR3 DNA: TGTGCCAGCAGAGCGACAGGCCCTAATGAAAAACTGTTTTTT. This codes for CASRATGPNEKLFF.